The T cell receptor (beta chain) under discussion was sequenced for a study of early T cells in non-severe SARS-CoV-2 infection. Study summary: The study sequenced bulk RNA from unsorted whole blood, with chains unpaired. Study findings and constraints: The matching step, a VDJdb search, favored anti-spike CD8 responses and missed private and CD4 specificities.

This clonotype turned up a few times. The antigen is unknown. cDNA molecules, individually, were tagged with unique molecular identifiers. TCRdb reprocessed the 5' RACE reads via MiXCR and lists one record per CDR3 protein. The repertoire holds roughly 92,000 distinct CDR3 sequences, with roughly 12% as singletons. Germline loops: CDR1 SGHRS, CDR2 YFSETQ. The germline V and J ends were trimmed by 0 bases and 5 bases, with 16 bases remaining between them. CDR3 size: 16 residues. The rearrangement joins TRBV5-1 to TRBJ2-3, with unresolved D. The receptor comes from an adult who was a healthcare worker with PCR-confirmed SARS-CoV-2 infection or an uninfected control (not recorded which). The sample consisted of whole blood, taken at baseline. CDR3 sequence reads: CASSLAGVGSRDTQYF. The CDR3 bases are TGCGCCAGCAGCTTGGCTGGGGTAGGATCCAGAGATACGCAGTATTTT.